Below, 6 T cell receptor beta chains from the same sample are listed, as sequenced in a study of T cell responses to AZD1222 COVID-19 vaccine. The data were produced by immunoSEQ multiplex PCR, yet TCRdb's version contains in-frame clones alone and is incomplete. Found here are more than 85,000 clones, 80% to 90% of them singletons; the top ten hold about 7.7%. Sequencing was performed on peripheral blood, taken on day 0 of AZD1222 vaccination. The receptors here all came from an adult in good health.

V gene TRBV19 combines with J gene TRBJ2-1; TRBD2 aligns across 7 bases. This CDR3 region has 15 residues. Germline lookup yields CDR1 LNHDA and CDR2 SQIVND (reference sequence). V was pared by 9 bases and J by 4 bases, with 12 bases of the junction left unmatched. CDR3 amino acids: CASIIPSSGYNEQFF. The DNA of the CDR3 is TGTGCCAGCATCATCCCCTCTAGCGGATACAATGAGCAGTTCTTC. The full variable domain, in which reference TRBV19 and TRBJ2-1 provide the parts outside the CDR3, is DGGITQSPKYLFRKEGQNVTLSCEQNLNHDAMYWYRQDPGQGLRLIYYSQIVNDFQKGDIAEGYSVSREKKESFPLTVTSAQKNPTAFYLCASIIPSSGYNEQFFGPGTRLTVL.

V is TRBV7-9 and J is TRBJ1-2; D possibly corresponds to TRBD1 (5 bases). Trimming left V 5 bases short and J 8 bases short, with 18 bases between. This CDR3 has 14 amino acids. Germline V lookup: CDR1 SEHNR, CDR2 FQNEAQ (reference sequence). The CDR3 loop is CASSSPTGVRGYTF. Written as DNA, the CDR3 is TGTGCCAGCAGCAGCCCAACAGGTGTCCGGGGCTACACCTTC.

This clone was seen only a few times. The chain recombines TRBV11-3 with TRBJ2-1; D remains unclear. The germline gives CDR1 SGHNT, CDR2 YENEEA. The CDR3 length is 12 residues. The ends were cut back, 5 bases at V and 15 bases at J, with 17 bases in the middle. As DNA, the CDR3 is TGTGCCAGCAGCCTCGACGGTAAACCGGCGTTCTTC. It encodes CASSLDGKPAFF.

The chain employs TRBV6-5 and TRBJ2-5; 8 bases fit TRBD2. Looked up from germline, CDR1 is MNHEY and CDR2 is SVGAGI. After removal of 5 bases from V and 14 bases from J, the junction contained 16 bases not matched to a gene. CDR3 length equals 14 residues. The CDR3 DNA is TGTGCCAGCAGTCCGGCCGGGACTAGGAGTGGGGCTTACTTC. It codes for CASSPAGTRSGAYF.

This clone was found a few times. For the CDR3, the DNA is TGTGCCAGCAGCTTGCGGGGAGGGGGTACTGAAGCTTTCTTT. Its translation: CASSLRGGGTEAFF. The chain has TRBV11-3 and TRBJ1-1; D perhaps matches TRBD1 (6 bases). This CDR3 comprises 14 residues. Looked up from germline, CDR1 is SGHNT and CDR2 is YENEEA. Trimming cost V 3 bases and J 5 bases, with 13 bases left between them.

The gene calls are TRBV6-6 and TRBJ1-2; D not resolved. V was cut by 0 bases and J by 3 bases, with 5 bases left in between. Germline CDR1 reads MNHNY; CDR2 reads SVGAGI (reference sequence). The CDR3 consists of 13 residues. CDR3 sequence: CASSYSVDYGYTF. The CDR3 DNA sequence: TGTGCCAGCAGTTACTCGGTCGACTATGGCTACACCTTC.